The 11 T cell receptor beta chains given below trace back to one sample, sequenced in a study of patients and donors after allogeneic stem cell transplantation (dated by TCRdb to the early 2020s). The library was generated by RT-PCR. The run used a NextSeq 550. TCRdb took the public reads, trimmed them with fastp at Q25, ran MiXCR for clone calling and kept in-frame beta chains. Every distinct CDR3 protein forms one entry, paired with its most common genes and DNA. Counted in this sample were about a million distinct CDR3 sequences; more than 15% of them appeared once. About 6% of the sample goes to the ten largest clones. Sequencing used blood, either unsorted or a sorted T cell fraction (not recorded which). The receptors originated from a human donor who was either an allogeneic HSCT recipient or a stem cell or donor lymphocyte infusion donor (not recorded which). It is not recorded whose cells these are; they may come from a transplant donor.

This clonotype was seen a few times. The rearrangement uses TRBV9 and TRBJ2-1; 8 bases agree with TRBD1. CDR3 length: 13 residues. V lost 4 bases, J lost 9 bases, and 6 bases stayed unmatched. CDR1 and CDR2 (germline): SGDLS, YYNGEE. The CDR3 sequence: CASSTQGASEQFF. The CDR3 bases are TGTGCCAGCAGCACTCAGGGGGCAAGTGAGCAGTTCTTC.

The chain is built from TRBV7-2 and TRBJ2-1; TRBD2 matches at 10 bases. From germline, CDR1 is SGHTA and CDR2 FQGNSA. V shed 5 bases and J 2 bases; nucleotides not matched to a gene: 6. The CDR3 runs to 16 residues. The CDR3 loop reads CASSEFSGGPYNEQFF. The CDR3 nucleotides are TGTGCCAGCAGCGAATTTAGCGGGGGGCCCTACAATGAGCAGTTCTTC.

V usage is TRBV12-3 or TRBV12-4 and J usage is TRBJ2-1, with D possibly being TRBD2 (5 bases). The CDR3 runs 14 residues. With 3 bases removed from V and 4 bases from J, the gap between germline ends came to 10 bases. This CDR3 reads CASSFRGPYNEQFF. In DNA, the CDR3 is TGTGCCAGCAGTTTCAGAGGGCCTTACAATGAGCAGTTCTTC.

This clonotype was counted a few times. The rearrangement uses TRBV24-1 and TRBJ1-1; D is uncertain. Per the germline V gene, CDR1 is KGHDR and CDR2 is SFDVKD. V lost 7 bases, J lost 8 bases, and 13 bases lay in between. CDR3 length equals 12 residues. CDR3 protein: CATRDESGEAFF. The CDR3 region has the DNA TGTGCCACCAGAGATGAGTCGGGGGAAGCTTTCTTT.

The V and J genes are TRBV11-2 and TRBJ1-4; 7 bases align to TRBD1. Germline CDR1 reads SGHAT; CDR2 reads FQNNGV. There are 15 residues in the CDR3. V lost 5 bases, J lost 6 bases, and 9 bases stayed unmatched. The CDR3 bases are TGTGCCAGCAGCCTCAACAGGGGAAAAGATGAAAAACTGTTTTTT. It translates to CASSLNRGKDEKLFF.

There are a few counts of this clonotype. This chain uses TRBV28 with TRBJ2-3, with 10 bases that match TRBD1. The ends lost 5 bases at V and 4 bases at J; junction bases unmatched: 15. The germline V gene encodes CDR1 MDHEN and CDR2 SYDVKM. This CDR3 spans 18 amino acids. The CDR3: CASSPIQPDRGLADTQYF. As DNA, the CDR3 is TGTGCCAGCAGTCCGATTCAACCGGACAGGGGGTTGGCAGATACGCAGTATTTT.

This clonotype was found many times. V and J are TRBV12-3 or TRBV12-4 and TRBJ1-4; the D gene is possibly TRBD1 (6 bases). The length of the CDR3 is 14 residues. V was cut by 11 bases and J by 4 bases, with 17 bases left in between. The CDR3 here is CAFSNWTDNEKLFF. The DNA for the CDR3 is TGTGCCTTTTCCAACTGGACAGATAATGAAAAACTGTTTTTT.

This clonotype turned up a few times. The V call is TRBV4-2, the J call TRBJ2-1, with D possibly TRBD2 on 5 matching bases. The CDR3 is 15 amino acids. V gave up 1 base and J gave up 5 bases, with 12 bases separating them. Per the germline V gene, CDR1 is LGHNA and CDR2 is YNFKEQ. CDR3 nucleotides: TGTGCCAGCAGCCAAGGCCCTTCTAGCAACAATGAGCAGTTCTTC. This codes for CASSQGPSSNNEQFF.

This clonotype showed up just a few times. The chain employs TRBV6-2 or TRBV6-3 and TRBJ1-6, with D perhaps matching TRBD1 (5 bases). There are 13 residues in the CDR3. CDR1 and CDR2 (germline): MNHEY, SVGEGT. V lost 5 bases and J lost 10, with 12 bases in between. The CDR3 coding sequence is TGTGCCAGCAGTACAGGTTCGCGCTCACCCCTCCACTTT. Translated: CASSTGSRSPLHF.

CDR3 sequence (DNA): TGTGCCAGCAGTGGAGGGGACAGGGCCGCCGGGGAGCTGTTTTTT. It codes for CASSGGDRAAGELFF. The V call is TRBV6-1, the J call TRBJ2-2; 9 nucleotides line up with TRBD1. The CDR3 extends over 15 amino acids. CDR1 and CDR2 (germline): MNHNS, SASEGT. J was trimmed by 6 bases and V by 4 bases; bases with no gene match: 6.

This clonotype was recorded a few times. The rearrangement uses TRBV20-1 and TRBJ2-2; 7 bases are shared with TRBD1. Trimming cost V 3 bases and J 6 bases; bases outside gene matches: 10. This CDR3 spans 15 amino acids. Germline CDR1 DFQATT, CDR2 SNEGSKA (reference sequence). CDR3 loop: CSARGETGVAGELFF. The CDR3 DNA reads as TGCAGTGCTAGGGGGGAAACAGGGGTAGCCGGGGAGCTGTTTTTT.